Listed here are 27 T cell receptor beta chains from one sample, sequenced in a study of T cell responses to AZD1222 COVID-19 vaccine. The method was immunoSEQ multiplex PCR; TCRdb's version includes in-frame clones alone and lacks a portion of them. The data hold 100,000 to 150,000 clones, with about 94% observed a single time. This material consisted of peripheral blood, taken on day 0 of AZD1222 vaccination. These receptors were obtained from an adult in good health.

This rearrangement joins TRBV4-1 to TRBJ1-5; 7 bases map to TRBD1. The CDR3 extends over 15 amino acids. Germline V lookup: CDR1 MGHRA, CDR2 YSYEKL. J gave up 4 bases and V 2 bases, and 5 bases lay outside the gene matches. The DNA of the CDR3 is TGCGCCAGCAGCCAACCTGGACAGGCTAATCAGCCCCAGCATTTT. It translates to CASSQPGQANQPQHF.

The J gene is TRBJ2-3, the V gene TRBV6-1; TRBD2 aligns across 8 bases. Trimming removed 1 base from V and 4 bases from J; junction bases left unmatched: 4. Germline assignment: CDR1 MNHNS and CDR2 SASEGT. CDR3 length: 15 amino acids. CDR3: CASSEDGLAADTQYF. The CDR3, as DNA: TGTGCCAGCAGTGAAGATGGACTAGCTGCAGATACGCAGTATTTT.

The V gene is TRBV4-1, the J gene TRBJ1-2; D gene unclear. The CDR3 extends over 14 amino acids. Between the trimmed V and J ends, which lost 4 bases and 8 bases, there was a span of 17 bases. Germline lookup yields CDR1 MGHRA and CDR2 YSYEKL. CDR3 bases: TGCGCCAGCAGCCCCGGCGACATCGGTGGAGGCTACACCTTC. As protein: CASSPGDIGGGYTF.

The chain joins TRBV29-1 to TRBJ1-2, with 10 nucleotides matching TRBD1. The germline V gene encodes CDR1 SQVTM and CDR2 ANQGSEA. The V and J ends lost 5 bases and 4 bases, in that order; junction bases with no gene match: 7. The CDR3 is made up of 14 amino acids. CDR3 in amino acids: CSVSTGTGVYGYTF. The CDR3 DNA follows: TGCAGCGTTTCAACCGGGACAGGGGTCTATGGCTACACCTTC.

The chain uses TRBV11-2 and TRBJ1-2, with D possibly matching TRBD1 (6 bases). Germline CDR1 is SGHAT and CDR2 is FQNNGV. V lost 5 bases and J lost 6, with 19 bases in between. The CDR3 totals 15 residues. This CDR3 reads CASSTREGGVHGYTF. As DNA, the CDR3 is TGTGCCAGCAGCACCAGAGAGGGGGGTGTGCATGGCTACACCTTC.

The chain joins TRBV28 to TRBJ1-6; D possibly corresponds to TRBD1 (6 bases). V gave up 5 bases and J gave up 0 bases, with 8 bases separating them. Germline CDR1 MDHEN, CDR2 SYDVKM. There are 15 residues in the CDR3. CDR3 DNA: TGTGCCAGCAGTGACAGGAGCTCCTATAATTCACCCCTCCACTTT. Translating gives CASSDRSSYNSPLHF.

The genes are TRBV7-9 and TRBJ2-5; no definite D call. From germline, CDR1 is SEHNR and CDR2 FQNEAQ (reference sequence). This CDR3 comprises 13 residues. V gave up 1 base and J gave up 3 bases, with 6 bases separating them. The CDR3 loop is CASSLGTEETQYF. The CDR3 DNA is TGTGCCAGCAGCTTAGGGACGGAAGAGACCCAGTACTTC. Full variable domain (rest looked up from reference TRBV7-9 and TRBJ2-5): DTGVSQNPRHKITKRGQNVTFRCDPISEHNRLYWYRQTLGQGPEFLTYFQNEAQLEKSRLLSDRFSAERPKGSFSTLEIQRTEQGDSAMYLCASSLGTEETQYFGPGTRLLVL.

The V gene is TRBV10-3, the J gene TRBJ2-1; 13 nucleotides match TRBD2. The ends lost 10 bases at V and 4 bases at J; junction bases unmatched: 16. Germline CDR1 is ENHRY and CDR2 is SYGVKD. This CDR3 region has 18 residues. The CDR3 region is CATANSGTSGTIYNEQFF. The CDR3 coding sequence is TGTGCCACGGCGAACTCTGGGACTAGCGGGACTATATACAATGAGCAGTTCTTC.

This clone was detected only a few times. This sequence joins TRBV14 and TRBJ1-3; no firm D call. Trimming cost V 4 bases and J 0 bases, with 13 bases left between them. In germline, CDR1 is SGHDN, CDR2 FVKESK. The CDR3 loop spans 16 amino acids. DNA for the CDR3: TGTGCCAGCAGCCCGCGGGGAGCCGGCTCTGGAAACACCATATATTTT. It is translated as CASSPRGAGSGNTIYF.

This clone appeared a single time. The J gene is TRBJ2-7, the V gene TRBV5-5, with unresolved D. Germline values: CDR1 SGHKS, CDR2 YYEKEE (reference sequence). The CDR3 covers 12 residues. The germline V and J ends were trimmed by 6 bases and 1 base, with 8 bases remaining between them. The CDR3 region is CASTGQSYEQYF. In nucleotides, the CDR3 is TGTGCCAGCACCGGTCAGTCCTACGAGCAGTACTTC.

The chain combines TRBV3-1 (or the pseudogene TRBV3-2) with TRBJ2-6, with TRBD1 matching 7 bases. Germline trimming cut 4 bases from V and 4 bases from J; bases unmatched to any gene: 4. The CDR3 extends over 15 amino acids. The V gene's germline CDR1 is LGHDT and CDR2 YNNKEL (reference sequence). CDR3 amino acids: CASSLTGRGANVLTF. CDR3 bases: TGTGCCAGCAGCCTGACAGGGCGCGGGGCCAACGTCCTGACTTTC.

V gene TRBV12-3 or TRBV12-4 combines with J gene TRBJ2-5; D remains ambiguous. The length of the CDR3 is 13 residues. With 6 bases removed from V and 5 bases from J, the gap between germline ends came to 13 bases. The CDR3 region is CASRGWVGETQYF. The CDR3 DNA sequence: TGTGCCAGCAGGGGTTGGGTCGGGGAGACCCAGTACTTC.

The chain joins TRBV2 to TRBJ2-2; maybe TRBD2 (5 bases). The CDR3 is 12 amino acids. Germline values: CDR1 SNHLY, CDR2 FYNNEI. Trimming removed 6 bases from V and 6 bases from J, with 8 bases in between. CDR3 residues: CASSRGSGELFF. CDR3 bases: TGTGCCAGCAGCAGAGGGTCCGGGGAGCTGTTTTTT.

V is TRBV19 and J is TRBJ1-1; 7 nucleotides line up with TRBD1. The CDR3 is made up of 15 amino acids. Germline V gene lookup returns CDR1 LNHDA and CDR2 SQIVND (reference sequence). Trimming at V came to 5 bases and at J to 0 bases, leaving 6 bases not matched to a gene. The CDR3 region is CASSPGQTMNTEAFF. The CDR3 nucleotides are TGTGCCAGTAGTCCGGGACAGACCATGAACACTGAAGCTTTCTTT.

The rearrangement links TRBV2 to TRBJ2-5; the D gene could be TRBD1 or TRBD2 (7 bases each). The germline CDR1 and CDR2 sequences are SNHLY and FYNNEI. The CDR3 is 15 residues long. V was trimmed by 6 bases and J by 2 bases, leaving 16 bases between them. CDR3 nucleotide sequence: TGTGCCAGCAGCGGCAGGGGGGGCCGACAAGAGACCCAGTACTTC. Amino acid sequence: CASSGRGGRQETQYF.

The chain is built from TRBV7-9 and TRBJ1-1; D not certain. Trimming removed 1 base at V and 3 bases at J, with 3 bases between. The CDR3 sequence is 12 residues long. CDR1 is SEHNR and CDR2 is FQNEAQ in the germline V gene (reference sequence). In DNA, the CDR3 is TGTGCCAGCAGCTTAGTCCACACTGAAGCTTTCTTT. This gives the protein CASSLVHTEAFF. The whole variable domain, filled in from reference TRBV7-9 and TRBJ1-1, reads DTGVSQNPRHKITKRGQNVTFRCDPISEHNRLYWYRQTLGQGPEFLTYFQNEAQLEKSRLLSDRFSAERPKGSFSTLEIQRTEQGDSAMYLCASSLVHTEAFFGQGTRLTVV.

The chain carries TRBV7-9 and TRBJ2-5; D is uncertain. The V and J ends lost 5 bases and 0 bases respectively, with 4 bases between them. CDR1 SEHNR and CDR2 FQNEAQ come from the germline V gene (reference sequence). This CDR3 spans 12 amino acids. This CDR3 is CASSPDQETQYF. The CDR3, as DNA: TGTGCCAGCAGCCCCGACCAAGAGACCCAGTACTTC.

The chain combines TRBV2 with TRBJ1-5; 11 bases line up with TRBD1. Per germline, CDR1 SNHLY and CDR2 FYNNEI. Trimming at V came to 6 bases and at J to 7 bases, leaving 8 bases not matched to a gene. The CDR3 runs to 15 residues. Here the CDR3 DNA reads TGTGCCAGCAGCCTTACCGGGACAGGGGGACAGCCCCAGCATTTT. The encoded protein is CASSLTGTGGQPQHF.

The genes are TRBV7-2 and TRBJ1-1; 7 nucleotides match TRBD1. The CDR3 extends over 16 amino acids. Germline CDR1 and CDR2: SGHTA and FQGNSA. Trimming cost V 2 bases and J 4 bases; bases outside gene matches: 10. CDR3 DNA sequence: TGTGCCAGCAGCTTAAGGTCGTCAGGGGGAATCACTGAAGCTTTCTTT. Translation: CASSLRSSGGITEAFF.

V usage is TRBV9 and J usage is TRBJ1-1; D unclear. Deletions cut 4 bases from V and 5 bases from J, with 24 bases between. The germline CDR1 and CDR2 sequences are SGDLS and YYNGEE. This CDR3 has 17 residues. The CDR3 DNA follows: TGTGCCAGCAGCCCCACCCAACCCCCCGGGCTGGGGACTGAAGCTTTCTTT. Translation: CASSPTQPPGLGTEAFF.

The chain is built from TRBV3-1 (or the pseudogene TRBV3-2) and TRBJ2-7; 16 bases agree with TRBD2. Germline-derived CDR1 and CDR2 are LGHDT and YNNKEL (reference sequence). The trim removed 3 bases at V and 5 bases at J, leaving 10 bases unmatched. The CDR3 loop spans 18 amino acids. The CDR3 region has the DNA TGTGCCAGCAGCCAGGGACTAGCGGGAGGGCCACGGATAGACGAGCAGTACTTC. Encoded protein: CASSQGLAGGPRIDEQYF.

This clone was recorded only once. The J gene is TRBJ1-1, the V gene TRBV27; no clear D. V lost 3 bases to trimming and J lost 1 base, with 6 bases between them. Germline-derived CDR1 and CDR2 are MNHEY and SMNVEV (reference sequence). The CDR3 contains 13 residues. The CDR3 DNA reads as TGTGCCAGCAGTTTGATCGGGAACACTGAAGCTTTCTTT. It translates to CASSLIGNTEAFF.

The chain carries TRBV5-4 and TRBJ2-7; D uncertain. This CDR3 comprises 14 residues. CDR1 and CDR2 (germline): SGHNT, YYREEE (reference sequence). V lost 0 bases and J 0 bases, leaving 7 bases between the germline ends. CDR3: CASSLASSSYEQYF. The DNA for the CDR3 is TGTGCCAGCAGCTTGGCCTCAAGCTCCTACGAGCAGTACTTC.

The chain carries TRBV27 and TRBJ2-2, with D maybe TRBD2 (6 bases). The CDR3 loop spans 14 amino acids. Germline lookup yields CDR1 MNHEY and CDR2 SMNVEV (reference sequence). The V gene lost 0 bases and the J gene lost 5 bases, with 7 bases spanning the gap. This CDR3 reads CASSLSGLTGELFF. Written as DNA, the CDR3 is TGTGCCAGCAGTTTATCCGGACTAACCGGGGAGCTGTTTTTT.

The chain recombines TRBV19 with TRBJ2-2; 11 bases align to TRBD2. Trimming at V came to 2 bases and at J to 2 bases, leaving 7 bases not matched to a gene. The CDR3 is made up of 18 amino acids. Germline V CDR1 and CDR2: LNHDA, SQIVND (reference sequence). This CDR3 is CASSILAGGVKNTGELFF. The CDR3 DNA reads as TGTGCCAGTAGTATACTAGCGGGGGGTGTTAAAAACACCGGGGAGCTGTTTTTT.

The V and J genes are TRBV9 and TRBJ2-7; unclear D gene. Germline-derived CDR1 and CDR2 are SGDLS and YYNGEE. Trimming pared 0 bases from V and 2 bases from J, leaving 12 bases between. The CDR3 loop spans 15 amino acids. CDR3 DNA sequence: TGTGCCAGCAGCGTAGGGTCTAGTGCCACCTACGAGCAGTACTTC. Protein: CASSVGSSATYEQYF.

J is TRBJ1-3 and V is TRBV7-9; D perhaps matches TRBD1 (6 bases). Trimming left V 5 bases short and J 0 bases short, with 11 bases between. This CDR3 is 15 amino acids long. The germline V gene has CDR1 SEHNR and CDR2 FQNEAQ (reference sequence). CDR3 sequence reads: CASSGRQDSGNTIYF. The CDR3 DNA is TGTGCCAGCAGCGGTAGACAGGACTCTGGAAACACCATATATTTT.